This TCR beta chain was retrieved from a study of control samples from healthy donors and cancer patients (dated by TCRdb to 2019 to 2021). In regard to this clone: Its antigen remains unidentified. No base-level quality is on record; no much larger clone is a single base apart.

Library prep was done by the immunoSEQ multiplex PCR assay. As stored in TCRdb, this immuneACCESS dataset retains in-frame rearrangements with V and J assigned. A fraction of the clones does not appear; measured against another copy, unresolved V genes explain less than half of the discrepancy, and the remainder lacks a known reason. For this sample the table gives some 100,000 clones, of which about 89% were detected only once. Under 20% of the sample goes to the ten largest clones. Based on the germline V gene (reference sequence), the CDR1 and CDR2 sequences are LNHNV and YYDKDF. Spanning cysteine to phenylalanine, the CDR3 consists of 15 amino acids. Only the CDR3 portion is preserved as DNA: 45 bases, with reading frame beginning at the first base. Trimming leaves V shorter by 0 bases and J shorter by 4 bases, with the junction holding 4 bases beyond the gene matches.

The V and J genes are TRBV15 and TRBJ1-2; 8 nucleotides in the junction match TRBD1. This TCR came from a woman in her fifties or sixties in good health. Sequencing was carried out using blood. The sequenced DNA: TGTGCCACCAGCAGAGATACAGGGGGGACCTATGGCTACACCTTC. Translated, it gives CATSRDTGGTYGYTF.